At least ten counts were recorded for the clone carrying this T cell receptor (beta chain). Its antigen is still unknown. Priming with a constant-region primer yielded TCR beta cDNA from around 0.45 ug total RNA. Nested multiplex PCR, run for three rounds with slightly modified ARM-PCR, yielded TCR beta libraries. The first two PCR rounds used TRBV1-TRBV30 primers with a Cbeta primer, nine to eleven cycles each. TCRdb redid the calling of the multiplex PCR reads with MiXCR, one entry per CDR3 protein. In the table there are tens of thousands of distinct CDR3 sequences, approximately 80% of which are singletons. The data were taken from a study of tumor-infiltrating lymphocytes in primary liver carcinoma. Study results and limitations: Detection in all five tumor regions applied to only about 8-24% of top clones.

Germline V gene data show CDR1 as MDHEN and CDR2 as SYDVKM. This CDR3 region has 17 residues. The V gene lost 6 bases and the J gene lost 7 bases, with 26 bases spanning the gap. The approximately 17-32 mg bulk tissue piece was not sorted before simultaneous RNA and DNA extraction. What was sequenced was liver tumor tissue from sampling region 5. Subset: tumor region T5, tumor centre. This sequence was found in a young woman with primary liver carcinoma and hepatitis B virus infection. This rearrangement joins TRBV28 to TRBJ2-3; the D gene is possibly TRBD2 (7 bases). CDR3 in amino acids: CASSPGRGRVNENTQYF. CDR3 coding DNA: TGTGCCAGCAGCCCAGGGAGGGGGAGGGTTAACGAAAATACGCAGTATTTT.